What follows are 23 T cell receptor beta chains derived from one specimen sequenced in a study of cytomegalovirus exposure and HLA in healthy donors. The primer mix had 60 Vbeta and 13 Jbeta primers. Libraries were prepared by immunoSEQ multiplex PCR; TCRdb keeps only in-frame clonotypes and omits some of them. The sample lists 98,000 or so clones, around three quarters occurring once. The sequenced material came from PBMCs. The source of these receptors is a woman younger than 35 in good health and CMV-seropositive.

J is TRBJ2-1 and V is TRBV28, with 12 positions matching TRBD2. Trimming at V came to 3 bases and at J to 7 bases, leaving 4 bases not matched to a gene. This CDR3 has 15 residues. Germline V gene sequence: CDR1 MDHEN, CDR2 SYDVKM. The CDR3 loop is CASSFLAGGSNEQFF. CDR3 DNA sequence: TGTGCCAGCAGTTTCCTAGCGGGAGGGTCGAATGAGCAGTTCTTC. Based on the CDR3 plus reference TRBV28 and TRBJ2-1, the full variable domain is DVKVTQSSRYLVKRTGEKVFLECVQDMDHENMFWYRQDPGLGLRLIYFSYDVKMKEKGDIPEGYSVSREKKERFSLILESASTNQTSMYLCASSFLAGGSNEQFFGPGTRLTVL.

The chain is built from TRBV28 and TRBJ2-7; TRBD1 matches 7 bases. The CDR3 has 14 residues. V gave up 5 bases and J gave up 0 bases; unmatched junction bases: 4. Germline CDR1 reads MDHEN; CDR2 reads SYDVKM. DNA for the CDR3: TGTGCCAGCAGTCTTACAGGGGACTCCTACGAGCAGTACTTC. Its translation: CASSLTGDSYEQYF.

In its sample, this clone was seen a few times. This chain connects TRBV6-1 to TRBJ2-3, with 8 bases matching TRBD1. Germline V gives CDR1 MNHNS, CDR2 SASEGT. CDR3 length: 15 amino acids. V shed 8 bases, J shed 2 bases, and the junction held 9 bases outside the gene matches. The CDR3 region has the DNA TGTGCCAGCCTCCCTCGGACAGGGAACACAGATACGCAGTATTTT. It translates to CASLPRTGNTDTQYF.

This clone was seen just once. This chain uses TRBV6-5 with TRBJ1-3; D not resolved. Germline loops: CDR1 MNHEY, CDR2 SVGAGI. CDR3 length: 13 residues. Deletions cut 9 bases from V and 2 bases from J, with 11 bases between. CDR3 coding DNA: TGTGCCAGTCGGTCCGGGACTGGAAACACCATATATTTT. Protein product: CASRSGTGNTIYF.

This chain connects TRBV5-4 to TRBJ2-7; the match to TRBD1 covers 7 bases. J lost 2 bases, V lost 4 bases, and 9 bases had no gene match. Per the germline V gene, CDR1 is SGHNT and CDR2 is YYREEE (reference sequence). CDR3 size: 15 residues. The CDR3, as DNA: TGTGCCAGCAGCCTGGCCGGGCAGGGGGCCTACGAGCAGTACTTC. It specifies CASSLAGQGAYEQYF.

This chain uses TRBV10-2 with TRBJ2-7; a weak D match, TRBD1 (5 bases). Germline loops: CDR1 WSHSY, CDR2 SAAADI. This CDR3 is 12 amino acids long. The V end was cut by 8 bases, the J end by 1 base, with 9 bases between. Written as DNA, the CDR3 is TGCGCCAGCGGTAGGGGATCCTACGAGCAGTACTTC. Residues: CASGRGSYEQYF.

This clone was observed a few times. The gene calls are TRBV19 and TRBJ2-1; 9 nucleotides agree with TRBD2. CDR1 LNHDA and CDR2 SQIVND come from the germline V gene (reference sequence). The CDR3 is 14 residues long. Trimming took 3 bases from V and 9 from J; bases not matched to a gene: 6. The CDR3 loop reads CASSIGAGGFEQFF. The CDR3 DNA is TGTGCCAGTAGTATCGGGGCGGGAGGGTTTGAGCAGTTCTTC. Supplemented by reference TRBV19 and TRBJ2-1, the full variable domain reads DGGITQSPKYLFRKEGQNVTLSCEQNLNHDAMYWYRQDPGQGLRLIYYSQIVNDFQKGDIAEGYSVSREKKESFPLTVTSAQKNPTAFYLCASSIGAGGFEQFFGPGTRLTVL.

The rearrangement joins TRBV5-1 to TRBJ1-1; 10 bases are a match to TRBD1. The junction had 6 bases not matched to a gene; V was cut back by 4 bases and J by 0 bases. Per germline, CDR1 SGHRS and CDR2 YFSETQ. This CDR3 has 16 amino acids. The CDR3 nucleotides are TGCGCCAGCAGCCCGCCCGACAGGGGGCTGAACACTGAAGCTTTCTTT. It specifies CASSPPDRGLNTEAFF.

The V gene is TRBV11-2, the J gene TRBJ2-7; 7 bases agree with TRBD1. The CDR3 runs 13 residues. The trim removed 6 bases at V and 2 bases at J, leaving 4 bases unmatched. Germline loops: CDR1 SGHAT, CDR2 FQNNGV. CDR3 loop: CASRPTGAYEQYF. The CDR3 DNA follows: TGTGCCAGCAGACCTACAGGGGCCTACGAGCAGTACTTC.

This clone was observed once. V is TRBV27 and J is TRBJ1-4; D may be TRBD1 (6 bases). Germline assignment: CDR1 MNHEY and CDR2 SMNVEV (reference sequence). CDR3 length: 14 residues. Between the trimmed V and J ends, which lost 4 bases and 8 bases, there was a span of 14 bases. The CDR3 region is CASSSGQIREKLFF. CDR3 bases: TGTGCCAGCAGTTCCGGACAGATAAGGGAAAAACTGTTTTTT.

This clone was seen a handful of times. The DNA of the CDR3 is TGTGCCAGCAGGCAAACAGGGGTCGAGGCCTATGGCTACACCTTC. This translates into CASRQTGVEAYGYTF. V usage is TRBV28 and J usage is TRBJ1-2, with 7 bases that match TRBD1. The CDR3 contains 15 residues. V shed 6 bases and J 4 bases; nucleotides not matched to a gene: 11. Per the germline V gene, CDR1 is MDHEN and CDR2 is SYDVKM.

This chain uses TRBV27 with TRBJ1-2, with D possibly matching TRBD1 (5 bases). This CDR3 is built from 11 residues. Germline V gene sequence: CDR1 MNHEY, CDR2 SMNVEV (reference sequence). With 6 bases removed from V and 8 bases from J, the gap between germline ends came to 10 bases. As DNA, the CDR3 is TGTGCCAGCAGCCATGGGGCCGGCTACACCTTC. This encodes CASSHGAGYTF.

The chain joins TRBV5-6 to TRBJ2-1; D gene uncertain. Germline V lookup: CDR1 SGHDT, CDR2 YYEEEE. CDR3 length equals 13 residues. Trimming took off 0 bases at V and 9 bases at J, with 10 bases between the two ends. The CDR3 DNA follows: TGTGCCAGCAGCTTGGCCATGTGGAGTGAGCAGTTCTTC. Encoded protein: CASSLAMWSEQFF.

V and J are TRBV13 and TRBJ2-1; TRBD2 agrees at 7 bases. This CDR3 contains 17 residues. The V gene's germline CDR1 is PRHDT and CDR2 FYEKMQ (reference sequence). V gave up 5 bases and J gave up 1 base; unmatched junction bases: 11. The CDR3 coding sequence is TGTGCCAGCAGCCTCAACGGGAGGTCCCTTTCCTACAATGAGCAGTTCTTC. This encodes CASSLNGRSLSYNEQFF.

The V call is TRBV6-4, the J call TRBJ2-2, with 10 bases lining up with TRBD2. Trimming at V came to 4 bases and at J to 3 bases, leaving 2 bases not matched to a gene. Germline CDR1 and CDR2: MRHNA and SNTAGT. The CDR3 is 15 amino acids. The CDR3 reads CASSATSGDTGELFF. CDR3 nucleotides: TGTGCCAGCAGTGCCACTAGCGGGGACACCGGGGAGCTGTTTTTT.

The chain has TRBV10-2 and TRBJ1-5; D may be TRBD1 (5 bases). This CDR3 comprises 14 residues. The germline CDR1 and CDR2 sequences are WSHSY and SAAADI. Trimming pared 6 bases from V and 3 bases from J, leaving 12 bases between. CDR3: CASRASGDNQPQHF. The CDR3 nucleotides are TGCGCCAGCAGAGCTTCGGGGGACAATCAGCCCCAGCATTTT.

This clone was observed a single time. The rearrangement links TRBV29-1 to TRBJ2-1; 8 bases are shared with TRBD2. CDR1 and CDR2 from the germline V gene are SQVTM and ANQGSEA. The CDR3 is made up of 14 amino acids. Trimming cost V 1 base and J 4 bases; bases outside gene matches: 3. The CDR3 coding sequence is TGCAGCGTTGAAGGGACTAGCAGTTACAATGAGCAGTTCTTC. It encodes CSVEGTSSYNEQFF.

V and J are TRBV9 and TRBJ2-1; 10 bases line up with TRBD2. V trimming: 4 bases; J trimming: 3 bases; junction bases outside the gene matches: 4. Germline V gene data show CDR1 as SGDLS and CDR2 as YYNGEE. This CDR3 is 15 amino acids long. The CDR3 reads CASSPGLADYNEQFF. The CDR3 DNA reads TGTGCCAGCAGCCCAGGACTAGCGGACTACAATGAGCAGTTCTTC.

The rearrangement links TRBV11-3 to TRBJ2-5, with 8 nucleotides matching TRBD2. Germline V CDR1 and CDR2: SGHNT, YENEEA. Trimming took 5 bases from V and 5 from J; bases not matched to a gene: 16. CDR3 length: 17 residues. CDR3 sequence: CASSHPRGQREWETQYF. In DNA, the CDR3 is TGTGCCAGCAGCCACCCCCGGGGGCAGCGGGAGTGGGAGACCCAGTACTTC. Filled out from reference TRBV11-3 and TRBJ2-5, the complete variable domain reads EAGVVQSPRYKIIEKKQPVAFWCNPISGHNTLYWYLQNLGQGPELLIRYENEEAVDDSQLPKDRFSAERLKGVDSTLKIQPAELGDSAVYLCASSHPRGQREWETQYFGPGTRLLVL.

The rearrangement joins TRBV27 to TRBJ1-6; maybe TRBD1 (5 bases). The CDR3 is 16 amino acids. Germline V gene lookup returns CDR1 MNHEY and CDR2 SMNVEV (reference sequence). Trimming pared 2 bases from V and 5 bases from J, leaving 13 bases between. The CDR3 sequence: CASSLSATVNNSPLHF. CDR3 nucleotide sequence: TGTGCCAGCAGTTTAAGCGCGACAGTGAATAATTCACCCCTCCACTTT.

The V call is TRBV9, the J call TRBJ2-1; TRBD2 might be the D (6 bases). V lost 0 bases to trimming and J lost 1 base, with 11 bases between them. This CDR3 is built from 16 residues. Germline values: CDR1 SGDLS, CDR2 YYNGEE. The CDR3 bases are TGTGCCAGCAGCGTAGGCACTAGCTGGTCCTACAATGAGCAGTTCTTC. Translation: CASSVGTSWSYNEQFF. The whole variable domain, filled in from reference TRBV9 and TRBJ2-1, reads DSGVTQTPKHLITATGQRVTLRCSPRSGDLSVYWYQQSLDQGLQFLIQYYNGEERAKGNILERFSAQQFPDLHSELNLSSLELGDSALYFCASSVGTSWSYNEQFFGPGTRLTVL.

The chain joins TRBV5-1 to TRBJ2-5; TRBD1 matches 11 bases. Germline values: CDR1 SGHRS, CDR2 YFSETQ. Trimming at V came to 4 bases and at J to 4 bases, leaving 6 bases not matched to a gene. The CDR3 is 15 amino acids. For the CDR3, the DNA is TGCGCCAGCAGCGGATGGACAGGGGGCCCAGAGACCCAGTACTTC. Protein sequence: CASSGWTGGPETQYF.

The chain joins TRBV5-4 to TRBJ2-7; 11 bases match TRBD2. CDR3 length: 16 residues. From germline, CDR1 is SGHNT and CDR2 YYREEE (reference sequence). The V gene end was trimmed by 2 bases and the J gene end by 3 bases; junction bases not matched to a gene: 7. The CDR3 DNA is TGTGCCAGCAGCTTAGGGGGACTAGCGGCGTTCTACGAGCAGTACTTC. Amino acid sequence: CASSLGGLAAFYEQYF.